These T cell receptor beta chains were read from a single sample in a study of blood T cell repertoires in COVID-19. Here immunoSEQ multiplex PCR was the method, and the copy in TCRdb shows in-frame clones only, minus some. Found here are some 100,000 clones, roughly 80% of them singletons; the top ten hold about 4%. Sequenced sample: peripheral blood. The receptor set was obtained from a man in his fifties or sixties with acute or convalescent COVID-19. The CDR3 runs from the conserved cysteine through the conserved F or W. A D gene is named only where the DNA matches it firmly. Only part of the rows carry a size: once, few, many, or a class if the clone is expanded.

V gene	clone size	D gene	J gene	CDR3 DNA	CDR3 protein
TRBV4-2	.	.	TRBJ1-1	TGTGCCAGCAGCCAAGATTCGGCGGACTGGAACACTGAAGCTTTCTTT	CASSQDSADWNTEAFF
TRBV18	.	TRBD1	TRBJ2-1	TGTGCCAGCTCCGTACAGGGGGCTGGGGTTGACAGGAGCTCCTACAATGAGCAGTTCTTC	CASSVQGAGVDRSSYNEQFF
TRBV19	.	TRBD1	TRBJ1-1	TGTGCCAGTAGTACGTCGGACAGGGGGGATACTGAAGCTTTCTTT	CASSTSDRGDTEAFF
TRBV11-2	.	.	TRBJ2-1	TGTGCCAGCAGCTTGATTGGGGGGGCGAGCTCCTACAATGAGCAGTTCTTC	CASSLIGGASSYNEQFF
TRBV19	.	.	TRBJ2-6	TGTGCCAGTATGCCCCTGGCCGGGTCTGGGGCCAACGTCCTGACTTTC	CASMPLAGSGANVLTF
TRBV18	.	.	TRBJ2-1	TGTGCCAGCTCACCTCGCCGGGACGGGAGCAATGAGCAGTTCTTC	CASSPRRDGSNEQFF
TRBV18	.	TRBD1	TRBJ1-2	TGTGCCAGCTCCCGACAGGGGGAAGGCTATGGCTACACCTTC	CASSRQGEGYGYTF
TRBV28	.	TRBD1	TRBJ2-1	TGTGCCAGTAAGTTACGCGAGACAGGGGAGCAGTTCTTC	CASKLRETGEQFF
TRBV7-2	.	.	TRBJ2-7	TGTGCCAGCAGTCCAAATGAGGGCTCCTACGAGCAGTACTTC	CASSPNEGSYEQYF
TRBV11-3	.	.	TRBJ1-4	TGTGCCAGCAGCCCCCAGGGTGGCAATGAAAAACTGTTTTTT	CASSPQGGNEKLFF
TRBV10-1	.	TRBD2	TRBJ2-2	TGCGCCAGCAGTGAGTCGGCCGGTAGCGGGAGTTCGAACACCGGGGAGCTGTTTTTT	CASSESAGSGSSNTGELFF
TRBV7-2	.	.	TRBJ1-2	TGTGCCAGCAGCTTAGGATCTGCCAAGGAGGGCTACACCTTC	CASSLGSAKEGYTF
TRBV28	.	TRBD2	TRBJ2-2	TGTGCCAGCAGGACACTAGCGGGAGTCACCGGGGAGCTGTTTTTT	CASRTLAGVTGELFF
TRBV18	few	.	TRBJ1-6	TGTGCCAGCTCACCATTAATAGGGGCGAGCTCCTATAATTCACCCCTCCACTTT	CASSPLIGASSYNSPLHF
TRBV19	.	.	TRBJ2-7	TGTGCCAGTAGTAGAAGGACAGCGCTCTACGAGCAGTACTTC	CASSRRTALYEQYF
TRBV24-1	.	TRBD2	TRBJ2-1	TGTGCCACCAGTGGAACTAGCGGGTATACTGAGCAGTTCTTC	CATSGTSGYTEQFF
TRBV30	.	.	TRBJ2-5	TGTGCCTGGAGTGTGGAGGCGGCCCAGTACTTC	CAWSVEAAQYF
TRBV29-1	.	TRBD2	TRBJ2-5	TGCAGCGCCCTGGTCGCGGGAGGAAGGCAAGAGACCCAGTACTTC	CSALVAGGRQETQYF
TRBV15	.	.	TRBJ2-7	TGTGCCACCAGCAGCCTACCGCGATTTTCCTCCTACGAGCAGTACTTC	CATSSLPRFSSYEQYF
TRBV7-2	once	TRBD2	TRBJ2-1	TGTGCCAGCAGCTTAGGGGTAGCGGGAGTGATCTATGAGCAGTTCTTC	CASSLGVAGVIYEQFF
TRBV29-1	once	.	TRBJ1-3	TGCAGCGTTGAAGATTGGGCGAGCTCTGGAAACACCATATATTTT	CSVEDWASSGNTIYF
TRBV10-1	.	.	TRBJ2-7	TGCGCCGACTACTTAGAACAGGGATACTCCTACGAGCAGTACTTC	CADYLEQGYSYEQYF